This TCR beta chain was captured by sequencing in a study of tumor and adjacent non-tumor tissue in lung cancer. The overall study: Samples averaged roughly 4.3 million productive TCRbeta reads each. Study-wide results and caveats: Tumor repertoires had a smaller top 100 clone share than normal lung. Tumor tissue had significantly higher TCR diversity than normal lung.

The template was RNA from unsorted bulk tissue. Per the germline V gene, CDR1 is SGHNT and CDR2 is YYREEE (reference sequence). This CDR3 region has 13 residues. V shed 9 bases and J shed 1 base, with 13 bases lying between them. The library came from three nested PCR rounds adapted from ARM-PCR protocols. A single record per CDR3 protein comes from TCRdb applying MiXCR to the multiplex PCR reads. The table lists 220,000 or so distinct CDR3 sequences, around 70% of them singletons. The table lists this clonotype with a few counts. Its cognate antigen is unknown. The TCR was taken from a man in his sixties with non-small cell lung cancer. The rearrangement uses TRBV5-4 and TRBJ2-5; possible D gene TRBD1, 6 bases. Material: lung tumor tissue. CDR3 loop: CANRVLGQETQYF. The CDR3 DNA follows: TGTGCCAACAGGGTATTGGGCCAAGAGACCCAGTACTTC.